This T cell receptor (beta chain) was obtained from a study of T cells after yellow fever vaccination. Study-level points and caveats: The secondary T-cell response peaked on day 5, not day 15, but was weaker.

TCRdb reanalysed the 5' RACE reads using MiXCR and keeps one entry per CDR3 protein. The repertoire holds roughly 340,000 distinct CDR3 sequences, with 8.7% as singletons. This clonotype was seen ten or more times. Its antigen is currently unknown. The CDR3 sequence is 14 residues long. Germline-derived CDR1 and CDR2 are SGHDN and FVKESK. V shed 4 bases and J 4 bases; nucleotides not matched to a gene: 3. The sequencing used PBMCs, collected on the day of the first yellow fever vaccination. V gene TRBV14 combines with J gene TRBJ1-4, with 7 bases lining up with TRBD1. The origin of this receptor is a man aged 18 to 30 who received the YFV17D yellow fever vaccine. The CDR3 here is CASSPGQINEKLFF. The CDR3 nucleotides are TGTGCCAGCAGCCCGGGACAGATTAATGAAAAACTGTTTTTT.